Listed here are 29 T cell receptor beta chains from one sample, sequenced in a study of early stage breast cancer tumors. The repertoire was sequenced with immunoSEQ multiplex PCR; TCRdb's copy has only in-frame clones and lacks some. The table lists tens of thousands of clones, about 90% of them singletons, with 5% in the top ten. Sequenced material: blood. All receptors come from a person aged 70 to 85 with breast cancer.

V and J are TRBV7-2 and TRBJ1-2, with 8 bases fitting TRBD1. Germline CDR1 reads SGHTA; CDR2 reads FQGNSA. The CDR3 is made up of 13 amino acids. Losses at the gene ends were 2 bases for V and 7 bases for J; bases not matched to a gene: 3. The DNA of the CDR3 is TGTGCCAGCAGCTTACAGGGGGCAATTGGCTACACCTTC. It codes for CASSLQGAIGYTF.

The chain combines TRBV6-1 with TRBJ2-5; TRBD2 agrees at 10 bases. Trimming removed 6 bases from V and 4 bases from J; junction bases left unmatched: 8. CDR3 length: 15 amino acids. CDR1 and CDR2 from the germline V gene are MNHNS and SASEGT. The DNA of the CDR3 is TGTGCCAGCAGGCTAGCGGGAGATATTGGAGAGACCCAGTACTTC. Translating it yields CASRLAGDIGETQYF.

The J gene is TRBJ2-7, the V gene TRBV4-2; possible D gene TRBD2, 5 bases. This CDR3 spans 15 amino acids. Trimming removed 0 bases at V and 0 bases at J, with 9 bases between. In germline, CDR1 is LGHNA, CDR2 YNFKEQ. This chain's CDR3 is CASSQDRDSSYEQYF. The CDR3, as DNA: TGTGCCAGCAGCCAAGACCGGGATAGCTCCTACGAGCAGTACTTC.

This chain joins TRBV9 and TRBJ2-5, with 8 bases lining up with TRBD2. This CDR3 is 15 amino acids long. V was pared by 6 bases and J by 4 bases, with 11 bases of the junction left unmatched. CDR1 is SGDLS, CDR2 YYNGEE, per germline. The CDR3: CASTLQGLAGETQYF. The CDR3 DNA follows: TGTGCCAGCACCCTCCAGGGGCTAGCGGGAGAGACCCAGTACTTC.

The chain joins TRBV15 to TRBJ2-2; 7 bases are a match to TRBD2. The CDR3 length is 14 residues. Germline V gene data show CDR1 as LNHNV and CDR2 as YYDKDF (reference sequence). V trimming: 1 base; J trimming: 5 bases; junction bases outside the gene matches: 1. CDR3 in DNA: TGTGCCACCAGCAGAGCAGCGGGAACCGGGGAGCTGTTTTTT. Translating gives CATSRAAGTGELFF.

In this sample, this clone turned up a few times. The J gene is TRBJ1-5, the V gene TRBV10-3, with 8 positions matching TRBD1. V dropped 0 bases and J dropped 1; count of bases not matched to a gene: 8. CDR1 and CDR2 (germline): ENHRY, SYGVKD. The CDR3 length is 18 residues. The CDR3 here is CAISESRTGIGSNQPQHF. The CDR3 nucleotides read TGTGCCATCAGTGAGTCAAGGACAGGGATAGGGAGCAATCAGCCCCAGCATTTT.

The chain has TRBV5-1 and TRBJ1-2; TRBD1 aligns across 7 bases. The CDR3 consists of 13 residues. Germline trimming cut 3 bases from V and 10 bases from J; bases unmatched to any gene: 9. CDR1 is SGHRS, CDR2 YFSETQ, per germline. The CDR3 bases are TGCGCCAGCAGCTCTGGACAGGTCACGATCTACACCTTC. This encodes CASSSGQVTIYTF.

The rearrangement links TRBV6-1 to TRBJ1-1, with TRBD1 matching 8 bases. The CDR3 runs 14 residues. Germline CDR1 reads MNHNS; CDR2 reads SASEGT. The V and J ends lost 6 bases and 5 bases, in that order; junction bases with no gene match: 8. The CDR3 sequence: CASRLRGQETEAFF. The CDR3 region has the DNA TGTGCCAGCAGACTCAGGGGACAGGAGACTGAAGCTTTCTTT.

In this sample, this clone turned up once. The CDR3 DNA follows: TGTGCCAGCACCCGCAGACAAGTAATGTCTGGAAACACCATATATTTT. Its translation is CASTRRQVMSGNTIYF. The chain links TRBV6-6 to TRBJ1-3; D is undetermined. Germline V lookup: CDR1 MNHNY, CDR2 SVGAGI (reference sequence). Trimming stripped 7 bases from V and 1 base from J, with 17 bases between. The CDR3 length is 16 residues.

The rearrangement links TRBV29-1 to TRBJ1-1; D may be TRBD1 (5 bases). CDR3 length: 12 amino acids. V lost 4 bases to trimming and J lost 1 base, with 7 bases between them. CDR1 is SQVTM, CDR2 ANQGSEA, per germline. The CDR3 DNA reads TGCAGCGTTGCGGGGGGGAACACTGAAGCTTTCTTT. This gives the protein CSVAGGNTEAFF.

The chain recombines TRBV6-1 with TRBJ2-7; TRBD2 agrees at 9 bases. CDR1 is MNHNS and CDR2 is SASEGT in the germline V gene. Trimming cost V 6 bases and J 3 bases; bases outside gene matches: 9. This CDR3 region has 15 residues. The CDR3 protein is CASSPSGTSYYEQYF. The CDR3 nucleotides read TGTGCCAGCAGCCCCTCCGGGACTAGCTACTACGAGCAGTACTTC.

This sequence joins TRBV4-2 and TRBJ2-1; TRBD2 matches at 7 bases. V lost 2 bases and J lost 9; bases outside the gene matches: 13. The CDR3 has 16 residues. Per the germline V gene, CDR1 is LGHNA and CDR2 is YNFKEQ. CDR3 region: CASSQIMTGTISEQFF. The CDR3, as DNA: TGTGCCAGCAGCCAAATCATGACCGGGACTATAAGTGAGCAGTTCTTC.

The rearrangement uses TRBV7-9 and TRBJ1-5; 7 bases line up with TRBD1. The J segment lost 2 bases and the V segment lost 1 base, leaving 5 bases of the junction unmatched. The CDR3 covers 16 residues. Germline V gives CDR1 SEHNR, CDR2 FQNEAQ (reference sequence). The CDR3 nucleotides read TGTGCCAGCAGCTTAGTAGGGGGCTATGGCAATCAGCCCCAGCATTTT. Translating gives CASSLVGGYGNQPQHF.

The chain uses TRBV6-1 and TRBJ2-1; D remains unclear. Germline-derived CDR1 and CDR2 are MNHNS and SASEGT. The ends were cut back, 1 base at V and 4 bases at J, with 8 bases in the middle. This CDR3 has 14 residues. CDR3 loop: CASSEGGRYNEQFF. The CDR3 DNA sequence: TGTGCCAGCAGTGAAGGCGGTCGGTACAATGAGCAGTTCTTC.

This chain connects TRBV5-1 to TRBJ2-7; perhaps TRBD1 as D (5 bases). Germline V CDR1 and CDR2: SGHRS, YFSETQ. This CDR3 region has 13 residues. The V end lost 4 bases, the J end lost 6 bases, and 14 bases lay between the germline ends. The CDR3 spells CASSKQDTGEQYF. The CDR3 DNA sequence: TGCGCCAGCAGCAAGCAGGACACCGGCGAGCAGTACTTC. Complete variable domain (other parts from reference TRBV5-1 and TRBJ2-7): KAGVTQTPRYLIKTRGQQVTLSCSPISGHRSVSWYQQTPGQGLQFLFEYFSETQRNKGNFPGRFSGRQFSNSRSEMNVSTLELGDSALYLCASSKQDTGEQYFGPGTRLTVT.

The rearrangement uses TRBV29-1 and TRBJ1-1; 12 bases fit TRBD1. V was pared by 5 bases and J by 7 bases, with 14 bases of the junction left unmatched. Germline CDR1 reads SQVTM; CDR2 reads ANQGSEA. The CDR3 is 16 amino acids. CDR3 residues: CSVSHGPGQGASEAFF. The CDR3 bases are TGCAGCGTTTCTCATGGACCGGGACAGGGGGCCAGTGAAGCTTTCTTT.

The chain combines TRBV9 with TRBJ2-7; TRBD1 aligns across 7 bases. From germline, CDR1 is SGDLS and CDR2 YYNGEE. The CDR3 totals 13 residues. J lost 7 bases, V lost 3 bases, and 7 bases had no gene match. CDR3 residues: CASSALPQGEQYF. The CDR3 DNA sequence: TGTGCCAGCAGCGCCCTCCCACAGGGGGAGCAGTACTTC.

This chain joins TRBV19 and TRBJ1-2, with 7 positions matching TRBD1. The V gene's germline CDR1 is LNHDA and CDR2 SQIVND (reference sequence). There are 13 residues in the CDR3. J was trimmed by 5 bases and V by 7 bases; bases with no gene match: 7. CDR3 sequence: CASTHGTAYGYTF. The CDR3 bases are TGTGCCAGTACCCACGGGACAGCTTATGGCTACACCTTC.

This clone came up once. This sequence joins TRBV9 and TRBJ2-5, with 7 nucleotides matching TRBD2. The CDR3 sequence is 19 residues long. Germline values: CDR1 SGDLS, CDR2 YYNGEE. V trimming: 0 bases; J trimming: 1 base; junction bases outside the gene matches: 15. The CDR3 here is CASSVAASGSGARQETQYF. CDR3 sequence (DNA): TGTGCCAGCAGCGTAGCCGCATCTGGAAGCGGGGCCCGCCAAGAGACCCAGTACTTC.

The chain is built from TRBV18 and TRBJ1-2, with TRBD1 matching 7 bases. The CDR3 is 14 amino acids. J was trimmed by 8 bases and V by 4 bases; bases with no gene match: 10. The germline V gene encodes CDR1 KGHSH and CDR2 LQKENI. CDR3 in amino acids: CASSRDGQVLGYTF. For the CDR3, the DNA is TGTGCCAGCTCACGGGACGGACAGGTCCTGGGCTACACCTTC.

This clone is a singleton in its sample. The V gene is TRBV29-1, the J gene TRBJ1-2; TRBD1 agrees at 9 bases. CDR3 length: 15 amino acids. Looked up from germline, CDR1 is SQVTM and CDR2 is ANQGSEA. The ends lost 5 bases at V and 2 bases at J; junction bases unmatched: 9. This CDR3 is CSVMGQGQSNYGYTF. The CDR3 DNA reads as TGCAGCGTTATGGGACAGGGTCAATCGAACTATGGCTACACCTTC.

V gene TRBV30 combines with J gene TRBJ1-1; D unclear. Germline loops: CDR1 GTSNPN, CDR2 SVGIG (reference sequence). V was trimmed by 1 base and J by 1 base, leaving 10 bases between them. This CDR3 has 14 amino acids. The DNA of the CDR3 is TGTGCCTGGAGTGCCTTAACACCGAACACTGAAGCTTTCTTT. Its translation is CAWSALTPNTEAFF.

The chain recombines TRBV28 with TRBJ1-2; possibly TRBD1 for D (5 bases). The V end lost 3 bases, the J end lost 7 bases, and 9 bases lay between the germline ends. CDR1 is MDHEN and CDR2 is SYDVKM in the germline V gene. The CDR3 totals 12 residues. CDR3 protein: CASSLSQGGYTF. The CDR3 region has the DNA TGTGCCAGCAGTTTGTCCCAGGGTGGCTACACCTTC.

This clone was recorded only once. This chain uses TRBV2 with TRBJ2-1; no firm D call. CDR1 SNHLY and CDR2 FYNNEI come from the germline V gene. V dropped 7 bases and J dropped 5 bases, with 6 bases sitting between them. This CDR3 region has 11 residues. CDR3 loop: CASIFHNEQFF. CDR3 DNA sequence: TGTGCCAGCATATTTCACAATGAGCAGTTCTTC.

The V gene is TRBV6-6, the J gene TRBJ1-2; 8 bases agree with TRBD1. The CDR3 runs to 13 residues. Germline values: CDR1 MNHNY, CDR2 SVGAGI (reference sequence). Trimming at V came to 0 bases and at J to 8 bases, leaving 2 bases not matched to a gene. DNA of the CDR3: TGTGCCAGCAGTTACTCTTGGGACAGGGGCTACACCTTC. Amino acid sequence: CASSYSWDRGYTF.

This clone was seen a few times. The gene calls are TRBV11-2 and TRBJ2-1; 9 bases line up with TRBD2. V shed 5 bases and J 4 bases; nucleotides not matched to a gene: 9. CDR3 length: 16 residues. CDR1 SGHAT and CDR2 FQNNGV come from the germline V gene. The CDR3 DNA is TGTGCCAGCAGCCTCCGCCGACTAGCGGAGTACAATGAGCAGTTCTTC. This translates into CASSLRRLAEYNEQFF. Drawing the rest from reference TRBV11-2 and TRBJ2-1, the complete variable domain is EAGVAQSPRYKIIEKRQSVAFWCNPISGHATLYWYQQILGQGPKLLIQFQNNGVVDDSQLPKDRFSAERLKGVDSTLKIQPAKLEDSAVYLCASSLRRLAEYNEQFFGPGTRLTVL.

The genes are TRBV11-2 and TRBJ1-1; no firm D call. V was clipped by 3 bases and J by 0 bases, with 11 bases between them. The CDR3 covers 15 residues. Germline loops: CDR1 SGHAT, CDR2 FQNNGV. In nucleotides, the CDR3 is TGTGCCAGCAGCTTTAATATCGGAGTGAACACTGAAGCTTTCTTT. Translating gives CASSFNIGVNTEAFF.

The CDR3 region is CASSIDALAGVTDTQYF. CDR3 nucleotide sequence: TGTGCCAGTAGTATAGACGCCCTAGCGGGAGTTACAGATACGCAGTATTTT. The genes are TRBV19 and TRBJ2-3, with 10 bases identical to TRBD2. CDR1 and CDR2 from the germline V gene are LNHDA and SQIVND (reference sequence). This CDR3 contains 17 residues. J gave up 3 bases and V 0 bases, and 6 bases lay outside the gene matches.

This CDR3 is CASSWGGSVEAFF. In nucleotides, the CDR3 is TGTGCCTCCTCTTGGGGCGGGAGTGTTGAAGCTTTCTTT. The chain joins TRBV21-1 to TRBJ1-1. TRBV21-1 represents a pseudogene. CDR3 size: 13 residues.